Each of the 19 T cell receptor beta chains below was sequenced from the same sample in a study of blood T cell repertoires in COVID-19. The method was immunoSEQ multiplex PCR; TCRdb's version includes in-frame clones alone and lacks a portion of them. The data show about 300,000 clones, 85% to 90% seen once. The sequencing input was PBMCs or T cells enriched from blood (not recorded which). These receptors originate from a woman aged 50 to 60 who had been exposed to COVID-19.

The CDR3 sequence is CASSLTGGGIYEQYF. In nucleotides, the CDR3 is TGTGCCAGCAGCTTGACAGGGGGCGGGATCTACGAGCAGTACTTC. The chain combines TRBV5-4 with TRBJ2-7; 9 nucleotides match TRBD1. V lost 1 base and J lost 3; bases outside the gene matches: 5. This CDR3 has 15 amino acids. CDR1 is SGHNT and CDR2 is YYREEE in the germline V gene (reference sequence).

The chain uses TRBV19 and TRBJ1-5; perhaps TRBD1 as D (6 bases). Trimming pared 6 bases from V and 4 bases from J, leaving 16 bases between. The CDR3 is 15 residues long. Germline CDR1 reads LNHDA; CDR2 reads SQIVND (reference sequence). The CDR3 is CASSSSGGVNQPQHF. The CDR3 DNA reads as TGTGCCAGTAGCTCCTCGGGGGGCGTTAATCAGCCCCAGCATTTT.

V is TRBV19 and J is TRBJ1-2, with D perhaps matching TRBD1 (6 bases). This CDR3 comprises 14 residues. Trimming took off 2 bases at V and 7 bases at J, with 14 bases between the two ends. In germline, CDR1 is LNHDA, CDR2 SQIVND (reference sequence). Written as DNA, the CDR3 is TGTGCCAGTAGTATATCCCAGGGGCGAGTTGGCTACACCTTC. The encoded protein is CASSISQGRVGYTF. Looking up the rest from reference TRBV19 and TRBJ1-2 gives the full variable domain: DGGITQSPKYLFRKEGQNVTLSCEQNLNHDAMYWYRQDPGQGLRLIYYSQIVNDFQKGDIAEGYSVSREKKESFPLTVTSAQKNPTAFYLCASSISQGRVGYTFGSGTRLTVV.

The sample holds many counts of this clone. The V call is TRBV6-1, the J call TRBJ1-6; tentative D call: TRBD1 (6 bases). The V gene lost 3 bases and the J gene lost 6 bases, with 9 bases spanning the gap. The CDR3 loop spans 14 amino acids. Germline V gene lookup returns CDR1 MNHNS and CDR2 SASEGT. This CDR3 reads CASSDGTFNSPLHF. The CDR3 coding sequence is TGTGCCAGCAGTGATGGGACATTTAATTCACCCCTCCACTTT.

This chain connects TRBV5-1 to TRBJ2-4; D is perhaps TRBD2 (5 bases). The germline V gene encodes CDR1 SGHRS and CDR2 YFSETQ. CDR3 length: 15 residues. V was trimmed by 4 bases and J by 0 bases, leaving 11 bases between them. CDR3 sequence reads: CASSPGTVAKNIQYF. In nucleotides, the CDR3 is TGCGCCAGCAGCCCGGGAACGGTAGCCAAAAACATTCAGTACTTC.

This clone was counted between two and nine times. The chain joins TRBV29-1 to TRBJ2-7; D not resolved. This CDR3 has 14 amino acids. Germline V CDR1 and CDR2: SQVTM, ANQGSEA. V was pared by 5 bases and J by 2 bases, with 16 bases between. Here the CDR3 reads CSVMRSERAYEQYF. In DNA form, the CDR3 reads TGCAGCGTTATGAGGTCAGAACGAGCCTACGAGCAGTACTTC.

The chain carries TRBV9 and TRBJ2-3; tentatively, D is TRBD2 (6 bases). CDR1 and CDR2 from the germline V gene are SGDLS and YYNGEE. Trimming shortened V by 0 bases and J by 6 bases, and 11 bases separated the two germline ends. The CDR3 loop spans 14 amino acids. The CDR3, as DNA: TGTGCCAGCAGCGTAGTGCCTAGCGCCGATACGCAGTATTTT. It specifies CASSVVPSADTQYF.

This chain uses TRBV5-1 with TRBJ2-5; tentative D call: TRBD1 (5 bases). V was shortened by 2 bases and J by 1 base, with 6 bases between the two germline ends. The CDR3 has 13 residues. The germline gives CDR1 SGHRS, CDR2 YFSETQ. In DNA, the CDR3 is TGCGCCAGCAGCTTCACAGGCCAAGAGACCCAGTACTTC. Translation gives CASSFTGQETQYF.

The rearrangement uses TRBV7-8 and TRBJ1-1; TRBD1 aligns across 9 bases. The CDR3 sequence is 14 residues long. Germline V CDR1 and CDR2: SGHVS, FQNEAQ. Losses at the gene ends were 3 bases for V and 4 bases for J; bases not matched to a gene: 3. DNA of the CDR3: TGTGCCAGCAGCTTTGACAGGGGGTCCACTGAAGCTTTCTTT. Protein: CASSFDRGSTEAFF.

V gene TRBV7-2 combines with J gene TRBJ2-7; TRBD2 aligns across 7 bases. The trim removed 1 base at V and 7 bases at J, leaving 10 bases unmatched. There are 15 residues in the CDR3. Germline CDR1 is SGHTA and CDR2 is FQGNSA. CDR3 sequence: CASSLEGLAAGEQYF. The CDR3 bases are TGTGCCAGCAGCTTAGAGGGCCTAGCGGCAGGAGAGCAGTACTTC. Supplemented by reference TRBV7-2 and TRBJ2-7, the full variable domain reads GAGVSQSPSNKVTEKGKDVELRCDPISGHTALYWYRQSLGQGLEFLIYFQGNSAPDKSGLPSDRFSAERTGGSVSTLTIQRTQQEDSAVYLCASSLEGLAAGEQYFGPGTRLTVT.

The chain employs TRBV24-1 and TRBJ1-1; 7 nucleotides line up with TRBD1. The length of the CDR3 is 13 residues. Trimming removed 3 bases from V and 7 bases from J; junction bases left unmatched: 4. Looked up from germline, CDR1 is KGHDR and CDR2 is SFDVKD. The CDR3 sequence: CATSDRDSREAFF. DNA for the CDR3: TGTGCCACCAGTGATCGGGACAGCCGTGAAGCTTTCTTT.

This clone showed up just once. V is TRBV6-5 and J is TRBJ1-2; D might be TRBD1 (5 bases). The CDR3 consists of 14 residues. The V end lost 5 bases, the J end lost 5 bases, and 15 bases lay between the germline ends. Germline-derived CDR1 and CDR2 are MNHEY and SVGAGI. CDR3 sequence reads: CASSTDSSAYGYTF. The CDR3 coding sequence is TGTGCCAGCAGTACAGACAGTTCAGCATATGGCTACACCTTC.

This sequence joins TRBV5-5 and TRBJ1-1; 7 nucleotides agree with TRBD1. After removal of 1 base from V and 8 bases from J, the junction contained 8 bases not matched to a gene. The CDR3 is made up of 14 amino acids. Germline V gene data show CDR1 as SGHKS and CDR2 as YYEKEE (reference sequence). This CDR3 reads CASSLTGVRIEAFF. In DNA, the CDR3 is TGTGCCAGCAGCTTGACAGGGGTCAGGATAGAAGCTTTCTTT.

This chain links TRBV4-1 with TRBJ1-6; D perhaps matches TRBD1 (6 bases). The germline CDR1 and CDR2 sequences are MGHRA and YSYEKL. The CDR3 length is 17 residues. The ends were cut back, 2 bases at V and 8 bases at J, with 19 bases in the middle. CDR3 DNA: TGCGCCAGCAGCCAATTTGGGGCAGGGGAGCGTTATTCACCCCTCCACTTT. It translates to CASSQFGAGERYSPLHF.

The genes are TRBV5-6 and TRBJ1-2, with 11 bases identical to TRBD1. The V gene end was trimmed by 1 base and the J gene end by 5 bases; junction bases not matched to a gene: 13. Looked up from germline, CDR1 is SGHDT and CDR2 is YYEEEE. This CDR3 comprises 18 residues. The CDR3 nucleotides are TGTGCCAGCAGCTTGACCCGAGGACAGGGGGCGCATGGATATGGCTACACCTTC. Its protein is CASSLTRGQGAHGYGYTF.

CDR3 sequence reads: CATAGASVYNEQFF. The CDR3 DNA sequence: TGTGCCACCGCTGGTGCCAGCGTATACAATGAGCAGTTCTTC. V is TRBV7-9 and J is TRBJ2-1, with D unresolved. Per the germline V gene, CDR1 is SEHNR and CDR2 is FQNEAQ (reference sequence). This CDR3 has 14 amino acids. The V and J ends lost 10 bases and 4 bases respectively, with 17 bases between them.

J is TRBJ2-2 and V is TRBV4-2, with D perhaps matching TRBD2 (5 bases). Germline CDR1 and CDR2: LGHNA and YNFKEQ. CDR3 length equals 17 residues. The V end lost 1 base, the J end lost 0 bases, and 12 bases lay between the germline ends. In DNA form, the CDR3 reads TGTGCCAGCAGCCAAGTAGGACGGGGAGCGAACACCGGGGAGCTGTTTTTT. It is translated as CASSQVGRGANTGELFF.

V gene TRBV30 combines with J gene TRBJ2-7; TRBD1 is a possible D gene (6 bases). CDR3 length: 15 amino acids. With 3 bases removed from V and 3 bases from J, the gap between germline ends came to 18 bases. The germline V gene has CDR1 GTSNPN and CDR2 SVGIG (reference sequence). Here the CDR3 DNA reads TGTGCCTGGAGCCCCCTAGCAGGGGTGGTCTACGAGCAGTACTTC. It is translated as CAWSPLAGVVYEQYF.

The chain employs TRBV11-2 and TRBJ2-3; 7 bases line up with TRBD2. CDR3 length: 13 amino acids. Trimming took 10 bases from V and 3 from J; bases not matched to a gene: 7. Germline loops: CDR1 SGHAT, CDR2 FQNNGV. The CDR3 reads CAIVERGTDTQYF. CDR3 nucleotide sequence: TGTGCCATAGTCGAGCGGGGTACAGATACGCAGTATTTT. Complete variable domain (other parts from reference TRBV11-2 and TRBJ2-3): EAGVAQSPRYKIIEKRQSVAFWCNPISGHATLYWYQQILGQGPKLLIQFQNNGVVDDSQLPKDRFSAERLKGVDSTLKIQPAKLEDSAVYLCAIVERGTDTQYFGPGTRLTVL.